The next 18 T cell receptor beta chains were all read from a single sample in a study of T cell repertoires in cytomegalovirus infection. TCRdb called the reads again in MiXCR, with one record for every CDR3 protein. The data contain around 260,000 distinct CDR3 sequences, 9.1% of them seen just once; the ten biggest clones take up more than 13%. The sample was PBMCs. These receptors were taken from a human donor in good health (CMV status not recorded). Some clones in this sample may be carry-over from other donors' samples.

Many counts were recorded for this clonotype. V gene TRBV27 combines with J gene TRBJ2-1, with 8 bases matching TRBD1. The germline V gene has CDR1 MNHEY and CDR2 SMNVEV (reference sequence). Trimming cost V 8 bases and J 10 bases; bases outside gene matches: 13. The CDR3 sequence is 14 residues long. CDR3 nucleotides: TGTGCCAGCGGCGACAGGGGACCCCATGAAGAGCAGTTCTTC. Its protein product is CASGDRGPHEEQFF.

This chain links TRBV11-2 with TRBJ2-1; 8 bases map to TRBD2. Germline V gene lookup returns CDR1 SGHAT and CDR2 FQNNGV. V trimming: 1 base; J trimming: 0 bases; junction bases outside the gene matches: 11. This CDR3 region has 19 residues. The CDR3 sequence: CASSLVWGWTSFSYNEQFF. DNA of the CDR3: TGTGCCAGCAGCTTAGTTTGGGGGTGGACTAGCTTCTCCTACAATGAGCAGTTCTTC.

The rearrangement uses TRBV11-3 and TRBJ2-1, with 7 bases fitting TRBD2. V shed 2 bases, J shed 7 bases, and the junction held 8 bases outside the gene matches. The CDR3 consists of 15 residues. The V gene's germline CDR1 is SGHNT and CDR2 YENEEA. The CDR3 region is CASSLIGTTVNEQFF. CDR3 bases: TGTGCCAGCAGCTTAATAGGGACTACCGTAAATGAGCAGTTCTTC.

Many counts were recorded for this clonotype. The chain employs TRBV6-2 or TRBV6-3 and TRBJ1-5, with 9 bases matching TRBD1. This CDR3 is built from 17 residues. CDR1 and CDR2 (germline): MNHEY, SVGEGT. The junction had 10 bases not matched to a gene; V was cut back by 5 bases and J by 2 bases. The CDR3 DNA follows: TGTGCCAGCAGTCCATCATACAGGACAGGGGGCAATCAGCCCCAGCATTTT. It specifies CASSPSYRTGGNQPQHF.

There are a few counts of this clonotype. CDR3: CATSRSGRAGNQPQHF. CDR3 nucleotide sequence: TGTGCCACCAGCAGGTCGGGCAGGGCAGGGAATCAGCCCCAGCATTTT. The rearrangement links TRBV15 to TRBJ1-5, with D tentatively TRBD1 (5 bases). The CDR3 consists of 16 residues. V was cut by 3 bases and J by 4 bases, with 16 bases left in between. Germline CDR1 reads LNHNV; CDR2 reads YYDKDF (reference sequence).

This clonotype was picked up a small number of times. This sequence joins TRBV14 and TRBJ2-1; perhaps TRBD2 as D (6 bases). CDR3 length: 15 residues. CDR1 is SGHDN and CDR2 is FVKESK in the germline V gene. The V gene lost 2 bases and the J gene lost 7 bases, with 15 bases spanning the gap. CDR3 nucleotide sequence: TGTGCCAGCAGCCAACGGACGGGAGCTGGTAATGAGCAGTTCTTC. As protein: CASSQRTGAGNEQFF.

This clonotype was seen many times. The chain uses TRBV12-3 or TRBV12-4 and TRBJ2-1; 9 bases line up with TRBD1. V gave up 5 bases and J gave up 9 bases; unmatched junction bases: 5. The CDR3 is made up of 13 amino acids. This CDR3 is CASSLGTGSEQFF. The CDR3, as DNA: TGTGCCAGCAGTCTCGGGACAGGGTCTGAGCAGTTCTTC.

This clonotype has more than one count but fewer than ten. As DNA, the CDR3 is TGCAGTGCTCAAGGGACCGTCAATGAGCAGTTCTTC. Amino acids: CSAQGTVNEQFF. The V gene is TRBV20-1, the J gene TRBJ2-1; TRBD1 or TRBD2 may be the D gene (5 bases each). The CDR3 extends over 12 amino acids. Germline V gene sequence: CDR1 DFQATT, CDR2 SNEGSKA (reference sequence). Trimming took 5 bases from V and 6 from J, leaving 11 bases between them.

This chain links TRBV7-2 with TRBJ1-2; TRBD1 matches 7 bases. The CDR3 spans 15 residues. Unmatched junction bases numbered 6, after V lost 1 base and J lost 4 bases. Germline lookup yields CDR1 SGHTA and CDR2 FQGNSA. This chain's CDR3 is CASSLGAGGIYGYTF. CDR3 nucleotide sequence: TGTGCCAGCAGCTTAGGGGCAGGGGGGATCTATGGCTACACCTTC.

This clonotype has at least ten counts. The chain joins TRBV7-2 to TRBJ1-5; D is perhaps TRBD1 (5 bases). Looked up from germline, CDR1 is SGHTA and CDR2 is FQGNSA. The V gene lost 4 bases and the J gene lost 3 bases, with 13 bases spanning the gap. CDR3 size: 15 residues. CDR3: CASSSTVLFNQPQHF. In DNA, the CDR3 is TGTGCCAGCAGCTCGACAGTTCTTTTCAATCAGCCCCAGCATTTT.

This clonotype was observed at least ten times. The chain has TRBV7-8 and TRBJ1-6, with D unclear. Per germline, CDR1 SGHVS and CDR2 FQNEAQ. V lost 2 bases, J lost 7 bases, and 6 bases lay in between. The CDR3 is 13 residues long. This CDR3 is CASSLYQNSPLHF. The CDR3 coding sequence is TGTGCCAGCAGCTTATATCAGAATTCACCCCTCCACTTT.

This clonotype was recorded many times. V is TRBV19 and J is TRBJ1-6, with D unresolved. V shed 3 bases and J shed 6 bases, with 12 bases lying between them. Germline V CDR1 and CDR2: LNHDA, SQIVND (reference sequence). CDR3 length: 15 residues. CDR3 sequence: CASSILTSGNSPLHF. Written as DNA, the CDR3 is TGTGCCAGTAGTATCTTGACCTCGGGTAATTCACCCCTCCACTTT.

This clonotype was picked up many times. The rearrangement links TRBV19 to TRBJ2-7; 11 nucleotides match TRBD1. This CDR3 region has 15 residues. V lost 2 bases and J lost 2; bases outside the gene matches: 2. The germline V gene encodes CDR1 LNHDA and CDR2 SQIVND (reference sequence). This CDR3 is CASSISGQGAYEQYF. The CDR3 coding sequence is TGTGCCAGTAGTATATCGGGACAGGGGGCCTACGAGCAGTACTTC.

This CDR3 is CASSLEHSNEKLFF. The DNA for the CDR3 is TGTGCCAGCAGCTTAGAACACAGTAATGAAAAACTGTTTTTT. This rearrangement joins TRBV7-2 to TRBJ1-4, with D unclear. CDR3 size: 14 residues. The germline V and J ends were trimmed by 1 base and 4 bases, with 7 bases remaining between them. Germline loops: CDR1 SGHTA, CDR2 FQGNSA.

This clonotype was counted ten times or more. The chain links TRBV7-2 to TRBJ1-3; no reliable D call. Germline V gene data show CDR1 as SGHTA and CDR2 as FQGNSA. Trimming removed 4 bases at V and 5 bases at J, with 12 bases between. The CDR3 spans 14 residues. CDR3 amino acids: CASSSLGRRNTIYF. The CDR3 coding sequence is TGTGCCAGCAGCTCGCTTGGCCGAAGAAACACCATATATTTT.

This clonotype was seen more than once but under ten times. The rearrangement joins TRBV13 to TRBJ2-3; 9 nucleotides align to TRBD2. CDR1 is PRHDT, CDR2 FYEKMQ, per germline (reference sequence). This CDR3 is built from 20 residues. The V and J ends lost 5 bases and 6 bases, in that order; junction bases with no gene match: 24. The CDR3 DNA reads TGTGCCAGCAGCATATATAAGAGGCGGGAGGGCCAGTCGGTAATGGATACGCAGTATTTT. Protein sequence: CASSIYKRREGQSVMDTQYF.

This chain links TRBV20-1 with TRBJ2-3; D is unresolved. The V gene's germline CDR1 is DFQATT and CDR2 SNEGSKA (reference sequence). This CDR3 region has 15 residues. Trimming stripped 4 bases from V and 0 bases from J, with 14 bases between. Written as DNA, the CDR3 is TGCAGTGCTAACAAAAGGGTAACTAGCACAGATACGCAGTATTTT. Protein product: CSANKRVTSTDTQYF.

There are many counts of this clonotype. The chain links TRBV11-3 to TRBJ2-7, with D possibly being TRBD1 (6 bases). Trimming stripped 1 base from V and 2 bases from J, with 9 bases between. The CDR3 spans 14 residues. The V gene's germline CDR1 is SGHNT and CDR2 YENEEA. The CDR3 region has the DNA TGTGCCAGCAGCTTAGCGGCAGGGGCCTACGAGCAGTACTTC. It yields the protein CASSLAAGAYEQYF.